The T cell receptor (beta chain) described here comes from a study of T cell changes during pregnancy in multiple sclerosis. Trimming removed 2 bases at V and 8 bases at J, with 14 bases between. The length of the CDR3 is 14 residues. Germline V lookup: CDR1 ENHRY, CDR2 SYGVKD. The method was immunoSEQ multiplex PCR; TCRdb's version includes in-frame clones alone and lacks a portion of them. The table records roughly 24,000 clones, around 90% of them present only once. The TCR originated in a female donor in good health, enrolled as a control in a pregnancy study. This sample comprised CD4+ T cells from peripheral blood mononuclear cells, obtained in the second trimester of pregnancy. This chain connects TRBV10-3 to TRBJ2-3; D is perhaps TRBD1 (5 bases). CDR3 nucleotide sequence: TGTGCCATCAGTGAGATCAGGGTTCAGGGTACGCAGTATTTT. Translating it yields CAISEIRVQGTQYF.